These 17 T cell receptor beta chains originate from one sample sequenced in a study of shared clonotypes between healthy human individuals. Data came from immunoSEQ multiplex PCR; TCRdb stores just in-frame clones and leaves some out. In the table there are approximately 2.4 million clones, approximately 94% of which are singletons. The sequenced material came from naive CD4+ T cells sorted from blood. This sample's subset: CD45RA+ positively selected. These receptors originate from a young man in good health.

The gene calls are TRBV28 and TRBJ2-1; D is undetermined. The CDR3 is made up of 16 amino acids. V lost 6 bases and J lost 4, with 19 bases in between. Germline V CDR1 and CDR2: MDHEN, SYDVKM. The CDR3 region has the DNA TGTGCCAGCAGACCCCTACCAGCAGGACGGTACAATGAGCAGTTCTTC. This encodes CASRPLPAGRYNEQFF.

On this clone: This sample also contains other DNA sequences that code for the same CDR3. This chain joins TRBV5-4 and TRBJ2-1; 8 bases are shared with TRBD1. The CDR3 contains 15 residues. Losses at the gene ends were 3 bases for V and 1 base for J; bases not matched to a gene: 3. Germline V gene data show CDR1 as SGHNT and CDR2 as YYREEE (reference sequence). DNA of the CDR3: TGTGCCAGCAGCTCCGACAGGGGATCCTACAATGAGCAGTTCTTC. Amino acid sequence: CASSSDRGSYNEQFF.

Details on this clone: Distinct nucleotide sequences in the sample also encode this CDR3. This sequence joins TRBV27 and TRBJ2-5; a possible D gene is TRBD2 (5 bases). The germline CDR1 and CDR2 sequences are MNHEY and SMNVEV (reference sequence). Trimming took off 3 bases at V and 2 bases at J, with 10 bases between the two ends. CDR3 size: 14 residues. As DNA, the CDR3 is TGTGCCAGCAGTTTGGGCAGCGGACAAGAGACCCAGTACTTC. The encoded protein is CASSLGSGQETQYF.

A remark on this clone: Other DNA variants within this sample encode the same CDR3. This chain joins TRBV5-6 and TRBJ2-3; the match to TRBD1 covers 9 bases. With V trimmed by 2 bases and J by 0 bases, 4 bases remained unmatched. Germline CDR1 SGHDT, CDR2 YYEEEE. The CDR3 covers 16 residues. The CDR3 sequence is CASSLPGTGSTDTQYF. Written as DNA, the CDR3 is TGTGCCAGCAGCTTACCCGGGACAGGGAGCACAGATACGCAGTATTTT.

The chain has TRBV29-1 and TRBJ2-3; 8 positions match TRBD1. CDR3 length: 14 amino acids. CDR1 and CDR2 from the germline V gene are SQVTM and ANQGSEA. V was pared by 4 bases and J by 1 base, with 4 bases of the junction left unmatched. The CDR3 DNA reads TGCAGCGTTGTATTGGACAGGGGCACAGATACGCAGTATTTT. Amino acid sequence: CSVVLDRGTDTQYF.

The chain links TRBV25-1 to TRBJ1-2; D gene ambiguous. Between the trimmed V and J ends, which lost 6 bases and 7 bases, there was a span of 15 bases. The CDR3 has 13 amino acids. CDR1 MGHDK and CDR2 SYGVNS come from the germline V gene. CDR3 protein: CASRRAGKGGYTF. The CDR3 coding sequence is TGTGCCAGCAGGCGGGCGGGCAAAGGTGGCTACACCTTC.

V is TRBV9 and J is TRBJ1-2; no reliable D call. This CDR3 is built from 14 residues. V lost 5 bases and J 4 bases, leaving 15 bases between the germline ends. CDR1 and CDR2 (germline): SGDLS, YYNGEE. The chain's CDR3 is CASRDLSSTYGYTF. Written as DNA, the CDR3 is TGTGCCAGCAGGGACCTCTCCTCTACCTATGGCTACACCTTC.

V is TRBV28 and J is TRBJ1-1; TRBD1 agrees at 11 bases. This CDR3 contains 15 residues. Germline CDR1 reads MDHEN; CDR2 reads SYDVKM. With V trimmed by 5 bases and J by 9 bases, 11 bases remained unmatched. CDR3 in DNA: TGTGCCAGCAGTCTCGGACAGGGGGCAACCCCACAAGCTTTCTTT. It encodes CASSLGQGATPQAFF. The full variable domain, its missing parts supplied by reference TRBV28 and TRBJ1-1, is DVKVTQSSRYLVKRTGEKVFLECVQDMDHENMFWYRQDPGLGLRLIYFSYDVKMKEKGDIPEGYSVSREKKERFSLILESASTNQTSMYLCASSLGQGATPQAFFGQGTRLTVV.

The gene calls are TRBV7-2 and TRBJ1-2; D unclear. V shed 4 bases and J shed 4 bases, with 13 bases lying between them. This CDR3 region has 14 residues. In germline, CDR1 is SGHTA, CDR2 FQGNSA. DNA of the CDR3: TGTGCCAGCAGCTCTAGGGCGGTAGTCTATGGCTACACCTTC. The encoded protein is CASSSRAVVYGYTF. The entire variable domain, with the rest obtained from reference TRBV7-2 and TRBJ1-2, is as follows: GAGVSQSPSNKVTEKGKDVELRCDPISGHTALYWYRQSLGQGLEFLIYFQGNSAPDKSGLPSDRFSAERTGGSVSTLTIQRTQQEDSAVYLCASSSRAVVYGYTFGSGTRLTVV.

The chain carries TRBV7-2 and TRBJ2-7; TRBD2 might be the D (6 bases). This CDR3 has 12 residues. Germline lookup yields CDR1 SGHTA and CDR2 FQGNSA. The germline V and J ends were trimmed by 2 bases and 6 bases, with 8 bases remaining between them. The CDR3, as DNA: TGTGCCAGCAGCTTATCCGGGGGCGAGCAGTACTTC. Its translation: CASSLSGGEQYF.

In DNA, the CDR3 is TGTGCCAGCAGCTTGCTCCTAGCGGGAGGGTTGGATGAGCAGTTCTTC. It is translated as CASSLLLAGGLDEQFF. V and J are TRBV11-2 and TRBJ2-1, with 12 bases aligning to TRBD2. CDR1 SGHAT and CDR2 FQNNGV come from the germline V gene. CDR3 length equals 16 residues. The J segment lost 8 bases and the V segment lost 3 bases, leaving 8 bases of the junction unmatched.

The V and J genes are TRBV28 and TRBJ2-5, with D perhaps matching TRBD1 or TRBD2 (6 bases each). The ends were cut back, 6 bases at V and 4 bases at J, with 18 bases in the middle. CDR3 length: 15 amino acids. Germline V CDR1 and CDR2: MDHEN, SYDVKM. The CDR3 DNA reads TGTGCCAGCAGCCAGGCCCTCGGGGGCGGAGAGACCCAGTACTTC. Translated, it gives CASSQALGGGETQYF.

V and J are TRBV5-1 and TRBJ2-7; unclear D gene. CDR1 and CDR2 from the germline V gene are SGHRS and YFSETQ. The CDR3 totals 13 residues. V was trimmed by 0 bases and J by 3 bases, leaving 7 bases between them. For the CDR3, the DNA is TGCGCCAGCAGCTTGGACAAAAACTACGAGCAGTACTTC. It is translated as CASSLDKNYEQYF.

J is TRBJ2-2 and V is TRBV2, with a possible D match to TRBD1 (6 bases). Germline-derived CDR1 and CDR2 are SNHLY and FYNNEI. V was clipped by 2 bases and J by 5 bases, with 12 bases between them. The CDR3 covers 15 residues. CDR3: CASSETGMSTGELFF. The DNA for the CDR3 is TGTGCCAGCAGTGAAACAGGGATGTCGACCGGGGAGCTGTTTTTT.

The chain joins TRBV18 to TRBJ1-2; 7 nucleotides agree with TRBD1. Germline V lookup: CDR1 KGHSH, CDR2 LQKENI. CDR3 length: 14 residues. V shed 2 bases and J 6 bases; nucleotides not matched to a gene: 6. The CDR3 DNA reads TGTGCCAGCTCACCAATCCAGGGGGGAAATGGCTACACCTTC. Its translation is CASSPIQGGNGYTF.

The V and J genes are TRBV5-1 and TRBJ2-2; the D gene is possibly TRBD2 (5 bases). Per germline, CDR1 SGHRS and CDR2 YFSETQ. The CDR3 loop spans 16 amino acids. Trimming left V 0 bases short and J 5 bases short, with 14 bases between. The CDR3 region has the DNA TGCGCCAGCAGCTTGGTAATTGGACCGGGAACCGGGGAGCTGTTTTTT. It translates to CASSLVIGPGTGELFF. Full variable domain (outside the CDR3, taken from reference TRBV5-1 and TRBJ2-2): KAGVTQTPRYLIKTRGQQVTLSCSPISGHRSVSWYQQTPGQGLQFLFEYFSETQRNKGNFPGRFSGRQFSNSRSEMNVSTLELGDSALYLCASSLVIGPGTGELFFGEGSRLTVL.

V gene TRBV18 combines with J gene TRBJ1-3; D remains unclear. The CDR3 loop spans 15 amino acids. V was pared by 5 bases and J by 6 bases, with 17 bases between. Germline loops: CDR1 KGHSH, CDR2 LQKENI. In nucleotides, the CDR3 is TGTGCCAGCTCAACTTCGGACGTGGTGGCAAACACCATATATTTT. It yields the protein CASSTSDVVANTIYF.